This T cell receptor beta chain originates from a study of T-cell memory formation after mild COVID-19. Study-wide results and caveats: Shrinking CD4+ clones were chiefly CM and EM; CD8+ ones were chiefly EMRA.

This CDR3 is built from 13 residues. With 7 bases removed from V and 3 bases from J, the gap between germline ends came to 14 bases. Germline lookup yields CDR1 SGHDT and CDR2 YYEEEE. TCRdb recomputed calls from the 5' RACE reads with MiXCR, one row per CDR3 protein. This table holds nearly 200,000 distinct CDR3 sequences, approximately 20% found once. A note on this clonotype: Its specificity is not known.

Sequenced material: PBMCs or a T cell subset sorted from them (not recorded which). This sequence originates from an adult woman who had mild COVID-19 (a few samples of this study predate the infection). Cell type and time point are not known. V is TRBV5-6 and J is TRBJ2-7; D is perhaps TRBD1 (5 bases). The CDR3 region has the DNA TGTGCCAGCGGTAGGAACAGGCGCTACGAGCAGTACTTC. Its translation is CASGRNRRYEQYF.